The 28 T cell receptor beta chains below all came from one sample that was sequenced in a study of cytomegalovirus exposure and HLA in healthy donors. Primers: 60 Vbeta forward and 13 Jbeta reverse. Clones were sequenced by immunoSEQ multiplex PCR, and TCRdb holds only the in-frame ones, with some missing. The sample includes about 200,000 clones, 81% of them seen just once. Sequencing used PBMCs. The receptors were sampled from a man aged 35 to 55 in good health and CMV-seropositive.

V gene TRBV5-1 combines with J gene TRBJ1-3, with D perhaps TRBD1 (6 bases). The CDR3 sequence is 16 residues long. The V gene's germline CDR1 is SGHRS and CDR2 YFSETQ. V gave up 0 bases and J gave up 2 bases, with 12 bases separating them. CDR3 region: CASSLVGRGPGNTIYF. CDR3 DNA sequence: TGCGCCAGCAGCTTGGTTGGCAGGGGACCTGGAAACACCATATATTTT.

This chain joins TRBV19 and TRBJ1-5, with unresolved D. The CDR3 has 14 residues. Between the trimmed V and J ends, which lost 3 bases and 3 bases, there was a span of 9 bases. Germline CDR1 and CDR2: LNHDA and SQIVND (reference sequence). In DNA, the CDR3 is TGTGCCAGTAGTATCTTCGGGTTCAATCAGCCCCAGCATTTT. Its protein product is CASSIFGFNQPQHF.

This chain joins TRBV6-5 and TRBJ1-4, with a tentative D call TRBD1 (6 bases). The CDR3 has 15 amino acids. The V gene's germline CDR1 is MNHEY and CDR2 SVGAGI. Trimming took 6 bases from V and 0 from J, leaving 11 bases between them. The CDR3 sequence: CASRKTGPTNEKLFF. CDR3 nucleotides: TGTGCCAGCAGGAAGACAGGTCCAACTAATGAAAAACTGTTTTTT.

V is TRBV13 and J is TRBJ2-3, with a weak D call TRBD2 (6 bases). The CDR3 has 17 amino acids. The V gene's germline CDR1 is PRHDT and CDR2 FYEKMQ (reference sequence). Trimming stripped 5 bases from V and 1 base from J, with 19 bases between. CDR3: CASSTPLGSGGTDTQYF. The CDR3 nucleotides are TGTGCCAGCAGCACACCTTTAGGTAGCGGTGGCACAGATACGCAGTATTTT. Supplemented by reference TRBV13 and TRBJ2-3, the full variable domain reads AAGVIQSPRHLIKEKRETATLKCYPIPRHDTVYWYQQGPGQDPQFLISFYEKMQSDKGSIPDRFSAQQFSDYHSELNMSSLELGDSALYFCASSTPLGSGGTDTQYFGPGTRLTVL.

The J gene is TRBJ2-3, the V gene TRBV18; TRBD1 matches 11 bases. The V segment lost 3 bases and the J segment 2 bases; nucleotides outside the gene matches: 4. Germline CDR1 reads KGHSH; CDR2 reads LQKENI. The CDR3 has 16 residues. The CDR3 here is CASSPGQGGNTDTQYF. For the CDR3, the DNA is TGTGCCAGCTCACCGGGACAGGGGGGTAACACAGATACGCAGTATTTT.

Only one count was recorded for this clone. The gene calls are TRBV4-3 and TRBJ2-7; 9 bases are shared with TRBD1. With 2 bases clipped from V and 4 bases from J, the junction kept 6 bases outside the gene matches. The CDR3 loop spans 15 amino acids. Germline CDR1 reads LGHNA; CDR2 reads YSLEER. CDR3 region: CASSQREGQGYEQYF. The CDR3 region has the DNA TGCGCCAGCAGCCAAAGAGAAGGACAGGGGTACGAGCAGTACTTC.

The chain combines TRBV7-9 with TRBJ2-2; maybe TRBD2 (7 bases). CDR1 and CDR2 (germline): SEHNR, FQNEAQ (reference sequence). The CDR3 covers 16 residues. The V gene lost 8 bases and the J gene lost 4 bases, with 20 bases spanning the gap. The CDR3 DNA reads as TGTGCCAGCGCAACCGAGCGGGGAGGGGGCACCGGGGAGCTGTTTTTT. Translating it yields CASATERGGGTGELFF.

The chain combines TRBV30 with TRBJ1-3; D is uncertain. This CDR3 is built from 11 residues. V shed 2 bases and J shed 4 bases, with 3 bases lying between them. Germline CDR1 reads GTSNPN; CDR2 reads SVGIG (reference sequence). The CDR3 spells CAWSPGNTIYF. CDR3 DNA sequence: TGTGCCTGGAGTCCAGGAAACACCATATATTTT.

This chain connects TRBV6-1 to TRBJ1-2, with D unclear. V gave up 7 bases and J gave up 4 bases, with 16 bases separating them. The CDR3 loop spans 14 amino acids. CDR1 and CDR2 (germline): MNHNS, SASEGT. CDR3 protein: CASKNLEAFYGYTF. CDR3 DNA: TGTGCCAGCAAAAACCTAGAGGCTTTCTATGGCTACACCTTC.

CDR3 region: CASSIGGSSYEQYF. In DNA form, the CDR3 reads TGTGCCAGTAGTATTGGAGGGTCCTCCTACGAGCAGTACTTC. The rearrangement links TRBV19 to TRBJ2-7; D is possibly TRBD2 (6 bases). Germline CDR1 is LNHDA and CDR2 is SQIVND (reference sequence). This CDR3 has 14 amino acids. V lost 3 bases, J lost 0 bases, and 9 bases lay in between.

The chain has TRBV14 and TRBJ1-3; D may be TRBD1 (5 bases). V was clipped by 6 bases and J by 4 bases, with 10 bases between them. This CDR3 region has 13 residues. Looked up from germline, CDR1 is SGHDN and CDR2 is FVKESK. The CDR3 DNA is TGTGCCAGCAGGTGGGGCGGCGGAAACACCATATATTTT. Its translation: CASRWGGGNTIYF.

This clone came up a few times. The chain employs TRBV27 and TRBJ2-5; tentative D call: TRBD2 (6 bases). The CDR3 contains 13 residues. The germline CDR1 and CDR2 sequences are MNHEY and SMNVEV (reference sequence). V was trimmed by 5 bases and J by 5 bases, leaving 12 bases between them. CDR3 nucleotide sequence: TGTGCCAGCAGTGGAGGGATGGGGGAGACCCAGTACTTC. It specifies CASSGGMGETQYF.

This chain connects TRBV27 to TRBJ1-5; possibly TRBD1 for D (6 bases). Germline CDR1 reads MNHEY; CDR2 reads SMNVEV (reference sequence). V was clipped by 3 bases and J by 9 bases, with 12 bases between them. CDR3 length: 13 amino acids. For the CDR3, the DNA is TGTGCCAGCAGTTTTGGGGGCCAACGGCCCCAGCATTTT. This codes for CASSFGGQRPQHF.

The chain couples TRBV30 to TRBJ2-5, with a weak D call TRBD1 (5 bases). Germline CDR1 reads GTSNPN; CDR2 reads SVGIG (reference sequence). Between the trimmed V and J ends, which lost 1 base and 5 bases, there was a span of 11 bases. The CDR3 is made up of 13 amino acids. Here the CDR3 DNA reads TGTGCCTGGAGTGCCCAGCCAGGGGAGACCCAGTACTTC. Encoded protein: CAWSAQPGETQYF. The variable domain in full, completed from reference TRBV30 and TRBJ2-5, reads SQTIHQWPATLVQPVGSPLSLECTVEGTSNPNLYWYRQAAGRGLQLLFYSVGIGQISSEVPQNLSASRPQDRQFILSSKKLLLSDSGFYLCAWSAQPGETQYFGPGTRLLVL.

The V call is TRBV11-1, the J call TRBJ2-7; 10 bases align to TRBD2. The CDR3 runs 15 residues. The germline V gene has CDR1 SGHAT and CDR2 FQDESV (reference sequence). The ends lost 5 bases at V and 6 bases at J; junction bases unmatched: 10. The CDR3 DNA reads as TGTGCCAGCAGCCAGAAGCGGGAGGGTGTTATCGAGCAGTACTTC. Translating gives CASSQKREGVIEQYF.

Details on this clone: Relative to the germline gene, one junction end is altered; a read error may explain this. Different DNA sequences within this sample yield the same CDR3. The chain links TRBV2 to TRBJ2-4; D is unresolved. The CDR3 sequence is 16 residues long. Per the germline V gene, CDR1 is SNHLY and CDR2 is FYNNEI. The CDR3 sequence: CASREGQFQAKNIQYF. Written as DNA, the CDR3 is TGTGCCAGCAGGGAAGGGCAGTTCCAAGCCAAAAACATTCAGTACTTC.

CDR3 DNA sequence: TGTGCCAGCAGTAGCCGGGACAGTGGTTTGGCCCAGCATTTT. Its protein is CASSSRDSGLAQHF. V and J are TRBV28 and TRBJ1-5; 7 bases map to TRBD1. The V gene end was trimmed by 5 bases and the J gene end by 11 bases; junction bases not matched to a gene: 12. This CDR3 spans 14 amino acids. CDR1 is MDHEN, CDR2 SYDVKM, per germline.

This rearrangement joins TRBV10-3 to TRBJ2-7, with 9 nucleotides matching TRBD2. Germline V gene data show CDR1 as ENHRY and CDR2 as SYGVKD. The CDR3 contains 15 residues. Trimming removed 2 bases from V and 6 bases from J; junction bases left unmatched: 8. For the CDR3, the DNA is TGTGCCATCAGTGAGCCCGCCGGAGCGGGAGGCGAGCAGTACTTC. This gives the protein CAISEPAGAGGEQYF.

The V call is TRBV18, the J call TRBJ2-7; 7 bases match TRBD1. The CDR3 is made up of 13 amino acids. Germline values: CDR1 KGHSH, CDR2 LQKENI. J was trimmed by 3 bases and V by 4 bases; bases with no gene match: 3. The CDR3 DNA reads TGTGCCAGCTCACAACGGACAGGCTACGAGCAGTACTTC. Translating gives CASSQRTGYEQYF.

This clone turned up a few times. The chain combines TRBV5-1 with TRBJ2-3, with no clear D. Germline V gives CDR1 SGHRS, CDR2 YFSETQ. V dropped 6 bases and J dropped 2 bases, with 4 bases sitting between them. CDR3 length: 11 amino acids. The chain's CDR3 is CASTNTDTQYF. In DNA, the CDR3 is TGCGCCAGCACCAACACAGATACGCAGTATTTT.

The chain links TRBV7-2 to TRBJ1-4, with D maybe TRBD1 (5 bases). From germline, CDR1 is SGHTA and CDR2 FQGNSA. V dropped 5 bases and J dropped 1 base, with 14 bases sitting between them. This CDR3 is 16 amino acids long. The CDR3 sequence: CASSPRRGVTNEKLFF. CDR3 nucleotides: TGTGCCAGCAGCCCTAGACGGGGGGTAACTAATGAAAAACTGTTTTTT.

In this sample, this clone turned up a few times. The chain links TRBV9 to TRBJ1-1; D is possibly TRBD1 (5 bases). The CDR3 spans 15 residues. Trimming left V 4 bases short and J 3 bases short, with 16 bases between. Germline V gene lookup returns CDR1 SGDLS and CDR2 YYNGEE. This CDR3 is CASSTPGTGDTEAFF. In DNA form, the CDR3 reads TGTGCCAGCAGCACCCCCGGGACGGGGGACACTGAAGCTTTCTTT.

This chain uses TRBV11-2 with TRBJ1-1; tentatively, D is TRBD1 (5 bases). Germline-derived CDR1 and CDR2 are SGHAT and FQNNGV. Trimming pared 4 bases from V and 0 bases from J, leaving 6 bases between. The CDR3 sequence is 13 residues long. CDR3 DNA: TGTGCCAGCAGCTCAGGGTTGAACACTGAAGCTTTCTTT. Translating it yields CASSSGLNTEAFF.

The chain employs TRBV7-3 and TRBJ2-3, with a possible D match to TRBD2 (5 bases). This CDR3 is built from 14 residues. The V gene's germline CDR1 is SGHTA and CDR2 FQGTGA. Between the trimmed V and J ends, which lost 5 bases and 1 base, there was a span of 10 bases. The CDR3 DNA follows: TGTGCCAGCAGCCCCACTAGAGGCACAGATACGCAGTATTTT. Residues: CASSPTRGTDTQYF.

This chain joins TRBV6-5 and TRBJ2-7, with D perhaps matching TRBD2 (6 bases). V was pared by 0 bases and J by 5 bases, with 8 bases between. The length of the CDR3 is 13 residues. Germline V gene data show CDR1 as MNHEY and CDR2 as SVGAGI. Here the CDR3 DNA reads TGTGCCAGCAGTTACTCCCCGGGGGACGAGCAGTACTTC. Encoded protein: CASSYSPGDEQYF.

This chain uses TRBV9 with TRBJ2-5, with 10 bases that match TRBD2. CDR3 length: 16 residues. V lost 0 bases and J lost 5; bases outside the gene matches: 7. Per germline, CDR1 SGDLS and CDR2 YYNGEE. Here the CDR3 DNA reads TGTGCCAGCAGCGTAGGGGCTAGCGGGAGTGTGGAGACCCAGTACTTC. Its protein product is CASSVGASGSVETQYF.

This clone was found once. This chain uses TRBV29-1 with TRBJ2-3; D not resolved. CDR1 SQVTM and CDR2 ANQGSEA come from the germline V gene. Trimming removed 4 bases from V and 2 bases from J, with 4 bases in between. This CDR3 has 11 amino acids. DNA for the CDR3: TGCAGCGTTGGGCCCACAGATACGCAGTATTTT. It translates to CSVGPTDTQYF.

A few counts support this clone. V usage is TRBV5-4 and J usage is TRBJ2-7; D perhaps matches TRBD2 (5 bases). Germline V CDR1 and CDR2: SGHNT, YYREEE (reference sequence). The CDR3 covers 13 residues. V dropped 4 bases and J dropped 6 bases, with 14 bases sitting between them. CDR3 amino acids: CASSRLGSREQYF. The CDR3 DNA reads as TGTGCCAGCAGCCGCTTAGGGAGCCGCGAGCAGTACTTC.